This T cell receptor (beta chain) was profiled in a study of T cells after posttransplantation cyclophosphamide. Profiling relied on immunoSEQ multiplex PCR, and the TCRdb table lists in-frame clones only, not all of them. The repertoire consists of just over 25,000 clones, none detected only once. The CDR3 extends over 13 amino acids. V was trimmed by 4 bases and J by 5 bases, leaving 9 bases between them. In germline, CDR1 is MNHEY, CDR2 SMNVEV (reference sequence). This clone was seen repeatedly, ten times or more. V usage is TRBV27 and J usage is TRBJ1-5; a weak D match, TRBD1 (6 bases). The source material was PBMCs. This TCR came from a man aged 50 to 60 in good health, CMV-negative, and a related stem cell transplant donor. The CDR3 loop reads CASSSDRYQPQHF. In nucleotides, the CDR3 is TGTGCCAGCAGTTCGGACAGATATCAGCCCCAGCATTTT.